These 20 T cell receptor beta chains were all obtained from the same sample, sequenced in a study of T cells after yellow fever vaccination. TCRdb reanalysed the 5' RACE reads using MiXCR and keeps one entry per CDR3 protein. The table lists 300,000 to 400,000 distinct CDR3 sequences, more than 8.5% of them singletons. Sequencing used PBMCs, obtained on the day of the first yellow fever vaccination. The receptors shown here come from a young man who received the YFV17D yellow fever vaccine.

This clonotype has a handful of counts. The rearrangement uses TRBV29-1 and TRBJ1-1; D remains unclear. Deletions cut 4 bases from V and 2 bases from J, with 11 bases between. CDR3 size: 13 residues. The germline gives CDR1 SQVTM, CDR2 ANQGSEA. CDR3 sequence: CSVGEDANTEAFF. CDR3 DNA: TGCAGCGTTGGAGAGGATGCTAACACTGAAGCTTTCTTT.

This clonotype turned up a few times. The chain uses TRBV5-1 and TRBJ2-2; maybe TRBD1 (6 bases). V was pared by 2 bases and J by 5 bases, with 13 bases between. The CDR3 extends over 15 amino acids. Germline V gene data show CDR1 as SGHRS and CDR2 as YFSETQ. CDR3 sequence reads: CASSFAGDSTGELFF. Here the CDR3 DNA reads TGCGCCAGCAGCTTCGCAGGGGATTCAACCGGGGAGCTGTTTTTT. Variable domain in full (rest from reference TRBV5-1 and TRBJ2-2): KAGVTQTPRYLIKTRGQQVTLSCSPISGHRSVSWYQQTPGQGLQFLFEYFSETQRNKGNFPGRFSGRQFSNSRSEMNVSTLELGDSALYLCASSFAGDSTGELFFGEGSRLTVL.

The J gene is TRBJ2-6, the V gene TRBV5-1; maybe TRBD2 (5 bases). The germline V gene encodes CDR1 SGHRS and CDR2 YFSETQ. Trimming shortened V by 0 bases and J by 4 bases, and 8 bases separated the two germline ends. The CDR3 contains 15 residues. In DNA form, the CDR3 reads TGCGCCAGCAGCTTGGGGACGGGGGGGGCCAACGTCCTGACTTTC. Its protein product is CASSLGTGGANVLTF.

J is TRBJ1-6 and V is TRBV3-1, with D hard to call. The CDR3 contains 13 residues. The V gene lost 0 bases and the J gene lost 8 bases, with 5 bases spanning the gap. Germline loops: CDR1 LGHDT, CDR2 YNNKEL (reference sequence). The CDR3 DNA reads as TGTGCCAGCAGCCAAGATCCCGATTCACCCCTCCACTTT. Translation gives CASSQDPDSPLHF.

This clonotype was counted a few times. V gene TRBV12-3 or TRBV12-4 combines with J gene TRBJ2-7; D tentatively fits TRBD1 or TRBD2 (6 bases each). V was cut by 5 bases and J by 6 bases, with 11 bases left in between. The CDR3 covers 12 residues. CDR3 nucleotides: TGTGCCAGCAGTCTCGGGGGCCCCGAGCAGTACGTC. Translated: CASSLGGPEQYV.

This clonotype occurred many times. The chain links TRBV5-1 to TRBJ2-3; TRBD2 agrees at 12 bases. The CDR3 totals 16 residues. With 4 bases clipped from V and 2 bases from J, the junction kept 5 bases outside the gene matches. CDR1 SGHRS and CDR2 YFSETQ come from the germline V gene. The CDR3 is CASSLGTSGSTDTQYF. CDR3 DNA sequence: TGCGCCAGCAGCCTTGGGACTAGCGGGTCCACAGATACGCAGTATTTT.

This clonotype was counted only a few times. The chain carries TRBV24-1 and TRBJ2-2, with TRBD2 identical over 10 bases. This CDR3 comprises 15 residues. Germline loops: CDR1 KGHDR, CDR2 SFDVKD. V gave up 5 bases and J gave up 11 bases; unmatched junction bases: 10. CDR3 amino acids: CATSAGGLAAPELFF. The CDR3 nucleotides read TGTGCCACCAGTGCAGGTGGACTAGCGGCGCCCGAGCTGTTTTTT.

This clonotype was seen more than once but under ten times. This chain connects TRBV7-2 to TRBJ1-1; tentative D call: TRBD1 (5 bases). Deletions cut 5 bases from V and 5 bases from J, with 15 bases between. The V gene's germline CDR1 is SGHTA and CDR2 FQGNSA. The CDR3 has 14 residues. The DNA of the CDR3 is TGTGCCAGCAGCCACTACGCGGGGGGGACTGAAGCTTTCTTT. As protein: CASSHYAGGTEAFF. The variable domain in full, completed from reference TRBV7-2 and TRBJ1-1, reads GAGVSQSPSNKVTEKGKDVELRCDPISGHTALYWYRQSLGQGLEFLIYFQGNSAPDKSGLPSDRFSAERTGGSVSTLTIQRTQQEDSAVYLCASSHYAGGTEAFFGQGTRLTVV.

This clonotype was picked up many times. The J gene is TRBJ1-6, the V gene TRBV20-1; 9 bases are shared with TRBD1. Germline CDR1 reads DFQATT; CDR2 reads SNEGSKA (reference sequence). J was trimmed by 7 bases and V by 5 bases; bases with no gene match: 15. The CDR3 length is 17 residues. CDR3 sequence reads: CSAPPMDRGIWNSPLHF. The CDR3, as DNA: TGCAGTGCTCCACCTATGGACAGGGGCATCTGGAATTCACCCCTCCACTTT.

This clonotype was observed at least ten times. This sequence joins TRBV11-2 and TRBJ2-3; 9 bases match TRBD2. Germline-derived CDR1 and CDR2 are SGHAT and FQNNGV. V was clipped by 1 base and J by 5 bases; unmatched bases: 10. CDR3 length: 17 amino acids. The CDR3 loop is CASSLVLGRGGLDTQYF. The CDR3 bases are TGTGCCAGCAGCTTAGTTCTGGGGCGGGGGGGCCTAGATACGCAGTATTTT. Drawing the rest from reference TRBV11-2 and TRBJ2-3, the complete variable domain is EAGVAQSPRYKIIEKRQSVAFWCNPISGHATLYWYQQILGQGPKLLIQFQNNGVVDDSQLPKDRFSAERLKGVDSTLKIQPAKLEDSAVYLCASSLVLGRGGLDTQYFGPGTRLTVL.

This clonotype turned up a few times. The chain is built from TRBV4-1 and TRBJ1-5; 9 nucleotides align to TRBD1. Per germline, CDR1 MGHRA and CDR2 YSYEKL. CDR3 length: 16 residues. V shed 2 bases, J shed 3 bases, and the junction held 5 bases outside the gene matches. The CDR3 spells CASSQLGTGSNQPQHF. DNA for the CDR3: TGCGCCAGCAGCCAACTTGGGACAGGGTCCAATCAGCCCCAGCATTTT.

This clonotype was observed a handful of times. The V gene is TRBV7-2, the J gene TRBJ2-2; either TRBD1 or TRBD2 may supply D (6 bases each). The CDR3 is made up of 14 amino acids. The V end lost 8 bases, the J end lost 4 bases, and 14 bases lay between the germline ends. Germline V gives CDR1 SGHTA, CDR2 FQGNSA. The CDR3 region has the DNA TGTGCCAGCCGACCGAAGGGGGGCACCGGGGAGCTGTTTTTT. Amino acids: CASRPKGGTGELFF.

The chain has TRBV6-5 and TRBJ2-2; the D call may be TRBD1 or TRBD2 (5 bases each). Trimming left V 0 bases short and J 4 bases short, with 9 bases between. This CDR3 has 15 amino acids. CDR1 is MNHEY and CDR2 is SVGAGI in the germline V gene. The CDR3 here is CASSYSGGSTGELFF. CDR3 bases: TGTGCCAGCAGTTACTCTGGGGGAAGCACCGGGGAGCTGTTTTTT.

This clonotype has a handful of counts. The chain has TRBV6-2 or TRBV6-3 and TRBJ2-2; no firm D call. Trimming took off 6 bases at V and 4 bases at J, with 15 bases between the two ends. The CDR3 contains 15 residues. CDR1 MNHEY and CDR2 SVGEGT come from the germline V gene. This CDR3 is CASSSPLRTTGELFF. In DNA form, the CDR3 reads TGTGCCAGCAGCTCCCCGCTCCGCACCACCGGGGAGCTGTTTTTT.

There are a few counts of this clonotype. The chain has TRBV30 and TRBJ2-7; 10 bases are a match to TRBD1. J was trimmed by 2 bases and V by 1 base; bases with no gene match: 8. Germline CDR1 is GTSNPN and CDR2 is SVGIG (reference sequence). The CDR3 loop spans 16 amino acids. CDR3 amino acids: CAWSARDRGPTYEQYF. The CDR3, as DNA: TGTGCCTGGAGTGCACGAGACAGGGGGCCGACCTACGAGCAGTACTTC.

J is TRBJ1-5 and V is TRBV6-2 or TRBV6-3; D gene unclear. V was pared by 1 base and J by 0 bases, with 10 bases between. The CDR3 extends over 16 amino acids. In germline, CDR1 is MNHEY, CDR2 SVGEGT. CDR3 in amino acids: CASSYFPTDSNQPQHF. The CDR3 region has the DNA TGTGCCAGCAGTTACTTCCCCACCGATAGCAATCAGCCCCAGCATTTT.

This clonotype appeared a few times. This rearrangement joins TRBV7-2 to TRBJ2-7; D gene ambiguous. The CDR3 extends over 14 amino acids. The germline gives CDR1 SGHTA, CDR2 FQGNSA. V dropped 5 bases and J dropped 6 bases, with 17 bases sitting between them. This CDR3 is CASSTGRPSREQYF. The CDR3 DNA follows: TGTGCCAGCAGCACCGGTCGCCCTTCTCGCGAGCAGTACTTC.

This clonotype showed up just a few times. The chain is built from TRBV4-2 and TRBJ2-5; 12 nucleotides line up with TRBD2. The CDR3 is made up of 17 amino acids. CDR1 LGHNA and CDR2 YNFKEQ come from the germline V gene. Trimming removed 0 bases from V and 5 bases from J; junction bases left unmatched: 7. CDR3 DNA: TGTGCCAGCAGCCAAGAATGGGCTAGCGGGGGGGAGGAGACCCAGTACTTC. Its protein is CASSQEWASGGEETQYF.

This clonotype has more than one count but fewer than ten. The chain joins TRBV19 to TRBJ1-5, with 7 bases lining up with TRBD1. CDR1 is LNHDA and CDR2 is SQIVND in the germline V gene (reference sequence). The CDR3 sequence is 17 residues long. The junction had 10 bases not matched to a gene; V was cut back by 1 base and J by 4 bases. CDR3 nucleotide sequence: TGTGCCAGTAGTATAGCTCAGGGGGTAGCCGGGAATCAGCCCCAGCATTTT. Translating gives CASSIAQGVAGNQPQHF.

This clonotype was picked up many times. The chain is built from TRBV2 and TRBJ2-2, with 8 bases aligning to TRBD1. The CDR3 is made up of 15 amino acids. Germline CDR1 and CDR2: SNHLY and FYNNEI. Trimming at V came to 6 bases and at J to 0 bases, leaving 3 bases not matched to a gene. Here the CDR3 reads CASSRTGTNTGELFF. Here the CDR3 DNA reads TGTGCCAGCAGCAGGACAGGGACGAACACCGGGGAGCTGTTTTTT.